This TCR beta chain was sequenced in a study of blood T cell repertoires in COVID-19. Study-level background: Collection of acute and convalescent COVID-19 samples took place in the United States, Italy and Spain. T cells, B-cell-depleted T cells, or PBMCs supplied cDNA or gDNA.

As processed by the authors: It was from reference gene primer amplification that nucleated cell counts were estimated. Method: immunoSEQ multiplex PCR; TCRdb's copy keeps in-frame clones and lacks some. V and J calls and clone size follow that table, whereas D and trimming were derived from the DNA. In the table there are about 300,000 clones, 87% of which are singletons. The CDR3 is 15 residues long. Germline V gives CDR1 MNHEY, CDR2 SVGAGI. Trimming removed 0 bases at V and 8 bases at J, with 16 bases between. The V and J genes are TRBV6-5 and TRBJ2-5, with a weak D call TRBD1 (6 bases). Sequencing used peripheral blood. The origin of this receptor is a woman aged 35 to 49 who had recovered from COVID-19. As DNA, the CDR3 is TGTGCCAGCAGTTACTCCGGGACAACCAAGAGAACCCAGTACTTC. Translating it yields CASSYSGTTKRTQYF.